The present T cell receptor (beta chain) was sequenced within a study of blood T cell repertoires in COVID-19. Original processing methods: Scientists estimated how many nucleated cells there were by amplifying reference gene primers. TCRdb's table, derived via immunoSEQ multiplex PCR, lists solely in-frame clones and lacks some. The V and J calls and clone size are taken from that table; D and trimming were inferred from the DNA. The sample carries fewer than 90,000 clones, roughly 80% recorded once. The source material was peripheral blood. The sequence was collected from a woman between 50 and 59 years old with acute or convalescent COVID-19.

This chain's CDR3 is CASSVAPPDTEAFF. Here the CDR3 DNA reads TGTGCCAGCAGCGTAGCCCCCCCCGACACTGAAGCTTTCTTT. The rearrangement joins TRBV9 to TRBJ1-1, with D unresolved. V was cut by 0 bases and J by 3 bases, with 9 bases left in between. Germline values: CDR1 SGDLS, CDR2 YYNGEE. The CDR3 runs to 14 residues.